The clone carrying this TCR beta chain was detected many times. The antigen is undetermined. Four PCR rounds used nested alpha and beta constant region primers plus the SP2 primer. In TCRdb, the 5' RACE reads were re-called with MiXCR into one record per CDR3 protein. Of 60,000 or so distinct CDR3 sequences in the sample, 7.2% were seen once. This sample is part of a study of naive and memory T cell subsets. Study-wide results and caveats: TCR transcript changes with activation or differentiation may affect this RNA method.

TCR cDNA received a 3' ligated oligonucleotide that carried a UMI. Whole-blood samples were less than 3 ml of peripheral blood from healthy adult volunteers. Unsorted total RNA, 1 to 1000 ng, was DNase treated before reverse transcription. The CDR3 loop spans 14 amino acids. Germline values: CDR1 SQVTM, CDR2 ANQGSEA. V was pared by 3 bases and J by 5 bases, with 14 bases between. The receptor was derived from a male donor in good health. V usage is TRBV29-1 and J usage is TRBJ2-1; either TRBD1 or TRBD2 may supply D (5 bases each). The CDR3 coding sequence is TGCAGCGTTGAGGGGGACGAACGAAACAATGAGCAGTTCTTC. It codes for CSVEGDERNNEQFF.